One and the same sample provided the 3 T cell receptor beta chains below, sequenced in a study of blood T cell repertoires in COVID-19. Using immunoSEQ multiplex PCR, the repertoire was profiled, and TCRdb retains in-frame clones only, with some absent. This sample yields about 100,000 clones, of which over 75% are seen a single time; just over 5% belongs to the top ten. The specimen sequenced was peripheral blood. These receptors were obtained from a man aged 45-60 years with acute or convalescent COVID-19.

This sequence joins TRBV6-1 and TRBJ1-2, with D unresolved. In germline, CDR1 is MNHNS, CDR2 SASEGT. The V gene lost 1 base and the J gene lost 5 bases, with 8 bases spanning the gap. The CDR3 extends over 13 amino acids. The CDR3 region has the DNA TGTGCCAGCAGTGAAGGATCGGTGTATGGCTACACCTTC. Its protein is CASSEGSVYGYTF.

The V call is TRBV7-2, the J call TRBJ2-7; 9 bases fit TRBD2. Germline-derived CDR1 and CDR2 are SGHTA and FQGNSA. J gave up 5 bases and V 3 bases, and 17 bases lay outside the gene matches. The CDR3 totals 18 residues. In DNA, the CDR3 is TGTGCCAGCAGCTTGACGGGGCTAGCGGGAACGTTGAAGAACGAGCAGTACTTC. Translation: CASSLTGLAGTLKNEQYF.

The V gene is TRBV5-6, the J gene TRBJ1-2, with no clear D. V was clipped by 0 bases and J by 5 bases, with 14 bases between them. Germline V CDR1 and CDR2: SGHDT, YYEEEE. The CDR3 loop spans 15 amino acids. The CDR3 DNA reads TGTGCCAGCAGCTTGGGGGCCGGATCCGGATATGGCTACACCTTC. It specifies CASSLGAGSGYGYTF.